One and the same sample provided the 20 T cell receptor beta chains below, sequenced in a study of blood T cell repertoires in COVID-19. The assay was immunoSEQ multiplex PCR, and TCRdb's table has in-frame clones only and misses some. The sample records 40,000 to 45,000 clones, over 90% being singletons. The sequenced sample consisted of peripheral blood. Every receptor here comes from a human donor in a cohort sampled during active COVID-19.

CDR3 DNA: TGTGCCAGCAGCGTCCGACAGGGGGAGTGGGAAAAACTGTTTTTT. Its protein is CASSVRQGEWEKLFF. The V and J genes are TRBV7-2 and TRBJ1-4; 9 bases align to TRBD1. Germline assignment: CDR1 SGHTA and CDR2 FQGNSA. The length of the CDR3 is 15 residues. V lost 5 bases and J lost 8; bases outside the gene matches: 9.

The V call is TRBV5-4, the J call TRBJ2-3; the match to TRBD2 covers 9 bases. The CDR3 sequence is 15 residues long. CDR1 and CDR2 (germline): SGHNT, YYREEE (reference sequence). The J segment lost 5 bases and the V segment lost 4 bases, leaving 8 bases of the junction unmatched. The CDR3 DNA is TGTGCCAGCAGCCCCGGGACTAGCAGACTAGATACGCAGTATTTT. Encoded protein: CASSPGTSRLDTQYF. Together with reference TRBV5-4 and TRBJ2-3, the CDR3 gives the full variable domain: ETGVTQSPTHLIKTRGQQVTLRCSSQSGHNTVSWYQQALGQGPQFIFQYYREEENGRGNFPPRFSGLQFPNYSSELNVNALELDDSALYLCASSPGTSRLDTQYFGPGTRLTVL.

The chain couples TRBV5-1 to TRBJ1-4; no reliable D call. Deletions cut 5 bases from V and 4 bases from J, with 9 bases between. The CDR3 loop spans 13 amino acids. Germline V lookup: CDR1 SGHRS, CDR2 YFSETQ. The CDR3 nucleotides read TGCGCCAGCAGTCGAGATTATAATGAAAAACTGTTTTTT. Amino acid sequence: CASSRDYNEKLFF.

V is TRBV6-2 or TRBV6-3 and J is TRBJ2-5; 10 bases align to TRBD1. This CDR3 contains 19 residues. The trim removed 0 bases at V and 5 bases at J, leaving 15 bases unmatched. Germline CDR1 and CDR2: MNHEY and SVGEGT. The CDR3: CASSYSKWTGGPQGETQYF. For the CDR3, the DNA is TGTGCCAGCAGTTACTCGAAATGGACAGGGGGTCCTCAAGGGGAGACCCAGTACTTC.

The gene calls are TRBV9 and TRBJ1-1, with TRBD1 matching 8 bases. V dropped 2 bases and J dropped 3; count of bases not matched to a gene: 12. This CDR3 has 17 amino acids. Per the germline V gene, CDR1 is SGDLS and CDR2 is YYNGEE. The CDR3 sequence: CASSVYSGGDSDTEAFF. The CDR3 bases are TGTGCCAGCAGCGTTTATTCAGGGGGCGATTCGGACACTGAAGCTTTCTTT. Combining the CDR3 with reference TRBV9 and TRBJ1-1 gives the whole variable domain DSGVTQTPKHLITATGQRVTLRCSPRSGDLSVYWYQQSLDQGLQFLIQYYNGEERAKGNILERFSAQQFPDLHSELNLSSLELGDSALYFCASSVYSGGDSDTEAFFGQGTRLTVV.

This sequence joins TRBV18 and TRBJ2-2; D is possibly TRBD2 (6 bases). The V gene lost 2 bases and the J gene lost 5 bases, with 9 bases spanning the gap. The length of the CDR3 is 14 residues. CDR1 is KGHSH, CDR2 LQKENI, per germline. This chain's CDR3 is CASSPAGNTGELFF. The CDR3 coding sequence is TGTGCCAGCTCACCAGCGGGGAATACCGGGGAGCTGTTTTTT.

The chain is built from TRBV4-2 and TRBJ2-1; tentative D call: TRBD2 (5 bases). The ends were cut back, 1 base at V and 1 base at J, with 11 bases in the middle. Germline CDR1 LGHNA, CDR2 YNFKEQ. This CDR3 is built from 16 residues. The CDR3 here is CASSQAPSGSYNEQFF. The CDR3 DNA follows: TGTGCCAGCAGCCAAGCCCCAAGCGGTTCCTACAATGAGCAGTTCTTC.

Regarding this clone: At one end, the junction sequence differs from germline, possibly due to a read error. This chain joins TRBV6-1 and TRBJ1-5, with D hard to call. The germline CDR1 and CDR2 sequences are MNHNS and SASEGT. CDR3 length: 14 amino acids. The CDR3 sequence: CASREALSDQPQHF. The CDR3 nucleotides are TGTGCCAGCAGAGAAGCACTCTCCGATCAGCCCCAGCATTTT.

CDR3 amino acids: CASSQRPGSGANVLTF. DNA for the CDR3: TGCGCCAGCAGCCAAAGACCAGGTAGTGGGGCCAACGTCCTGACTTTC. The V gene is TRBV4-3, the J gene TRBJ2-6; D gene ambiguous. Germline V gene sequence: CDR1 LGHNA, CDR2 YSLEER. The CDR3 covers 16 residues. V was clipped by 2 bases and J by 3 bases, with 11 bases between them.

The rearrangement joins TRBV4-3 to TRBJ1-1; 8 bases map to TRBD1. Germline loops: CDR1 LGHNA, CDR2 YSLEER. After removal of 4 bases from V and 3 bases from J, the junction contained 4 bases not matched to a gene. The CDR3 consists of 14 residues. The CDR3 spells CASSPGTGDTEAFF. The CDR3 DNA sequence: TGCGCCAGCAGCCCGGGGACAGGAGACACTGAAGCTTTCTTT.

The rearrangement links TRBV9 to TRBJ2-1; 7 nucleotides match TRBD2. V was clipped by 1 base and J by 4 bases; unmatched bases: 5. Per germline, CDR1 SGDLS and CDR2 YYNGEE. The CDR3 extends over 15 amino acids. The CDR3 sequence: CASSVMDGRYNEQFF. The CDR3 DNA reads TGTGCCAGCAGCGTAATGGACGGGAGGTACAATGAGCAGTTCTTC. Full variable domain (rest looked up from reference TRBV9 and TRBJ2-1): DSGVTQTPKHLITATGQRVTLRCSPRSGDLSVYWYQQSLDQGLQFLIQYYNGEERAKGNILERFSAQQFPDLHSELNLSSLELGDSALYFCASSVMDGRYNEQFFGPGTRLTVL.

This sequence joins TRBV10-3 and TRBJ2-5, with 10 bases matching TRBD1. Losses at the gene ends were 2 bases for V and 4 bases for J; bases not matched to a gene: 4. This CDR3 spans 15 amino acids. The germline V gene has CDR1 ENHRY and CDR2 SYGVKD. CDR3 sequence (DNA): TGTGCCATCAGTGAGCACGGACAGGGGGTAGAGACCCAGTACTTC. Amino acid sequence: CAISEHGQGVETQYF.

The chain uses TRBV2 and TRBJ2-5; 10 bases line up with TRBD2. There are 15 residues in the CDR3. Germline V gives CDR1 SNHLY, CDR2 FYNNEI. The ends lost 5 bases at V and 5 bases at J; junction bases unmatched: 8. The CDR3 reads CASSRSSGRVETQYF. CDR3 DNA: TGTGCCAGCAGTCGGTCGAGCGGGAGGGTGGAGACCCAGTACTTC.

The genes are TRBV27 and TRBJ2-1; tentative D call: TRBD2 (8 bases). This CDR3 region has 18 residues. CDR1 and CDR2 (germline): MNHEY, SMNVEV (reference sequence). V gave up 9 bases and J gave up 3 bases, with 27 bases separating them. The CDR3 nucleotides read TGTGCCAGTCCTTCCGGGACAGCCGAAAGCGGGGGCTACAATGAGCAGTTCTTC. Amino acids: CASPSGTAESGGYNEQFF.

The rearrangement joins TRBV18 to TRBJ2-1; maybe TRBD2 (6 bases). The V gene lost 6 bases and the J gene lost 8 bases, with 14 bases spanning the gap. Germline V CDR1 and CDR2: KGHSH, LQKENI. CDR3 length: 13 residues. The CDR3 sequence: CASSRAGLDEQFF. Here the CDR3 DNA reads TGTGCCAGCTCCCGGGCGGGGTTGGATGAGCAGTTCTTC.

This clone was counted once. J is TRBJ2-7 and V is TRBV4-1; D is possibly TRBD1 (6 bases). Germline V CDR1 and CDR2: MGHRA, YSYEKL. The CDR3 has 14 residues. V was cut by 1 base and J by 4 bases, with 11 bases left in between. The CDR3 bases are TGCGCCAGCAGCCAAGGTGCAGGGGATTACGAGCAGTACTTC. Translating it yields CASSQGAGDYEQYF.

V is TRBV9 and J is TRBJ2-3; 8 bases are a match to TRBD2. V shed 2 bases and J 5 bases; nucleotides not matched to a gene: 10. The length of the CDR3 is 16 residues. CDR1 is SGDLS, CDR2 YYNGEE, per germline. CDR3 sequence reads: CASSVQRGFSGDTQYF. CDR3 DNA sequence: TGTGCCAGCAGCGTCCAGCGGGGGTTCTCTGGAGATACGCAGTATTTT.

This clone appeared once. This sequence joins TRBV7-2 and TRBJ2-2; tentatively, D is TRBD2 (6 bases). CDR3 length equals 14 residues. The germline gives CDR1 SGHTA, CDR2 FQGNSA. The V end lost 5 bases, the J end lost 6 bases, and 13 bases lay between the germline ends. CDR3 sequence (DNA): TGTGCCAGCAGCCCGGGACTCCCCCCCGGGGAGCTGTTTTTT. This translates into CASSPGLPPGELFF.

V and J are TRBV5-1 and TRBJ2-7, with 8 bases fitting TRBD1. Germline V CDR1 and CDR2: SGHRS, YFSETQ. With V trimmed by 2 bases and J by 0 bases, 4 bases remained unmatched. The length of the CDR3 is 15 residues. This chain's CDR3 is CASSFSGQDSYEQYF. The CDR3, as DNA: TGCGCCAGCAGCTTCTCGGGACAGGACTCCTACGAGCAGTACTTC.

The V and J genes are TRBV4-1 and TRBJ1-1, with 9 bases aligning to TRBD1. The CDR3 has 19 residues. CDR1 MGHRA and CDR2 YSYEKL come from the germline V gene. Trimming at V came to 1 base and at J to 0 bases, leaving 12 bases not matched to a gene. The chain's CDR3 is CASSQAYRTGANMNTEAFF. Written as DNA, the CDR3 is TGCGCCAGCAGCCAAGCTTATCGGACAGGGGCAAACATGAACACTGAAGCTTTCTTT.